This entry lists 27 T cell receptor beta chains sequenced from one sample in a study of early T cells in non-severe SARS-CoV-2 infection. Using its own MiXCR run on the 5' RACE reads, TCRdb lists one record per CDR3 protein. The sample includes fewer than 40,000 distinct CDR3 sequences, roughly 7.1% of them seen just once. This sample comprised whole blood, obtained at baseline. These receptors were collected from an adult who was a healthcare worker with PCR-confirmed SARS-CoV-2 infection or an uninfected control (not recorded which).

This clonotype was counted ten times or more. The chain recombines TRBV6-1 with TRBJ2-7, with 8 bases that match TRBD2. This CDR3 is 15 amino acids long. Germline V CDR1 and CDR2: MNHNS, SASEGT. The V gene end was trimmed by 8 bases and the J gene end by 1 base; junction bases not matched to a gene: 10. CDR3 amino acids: CASERGSSGSYEQYV. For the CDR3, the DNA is TGTGCCAGCGAACGAGGGTCTAGCGGGTCCTACGAGCAGTACGTC.

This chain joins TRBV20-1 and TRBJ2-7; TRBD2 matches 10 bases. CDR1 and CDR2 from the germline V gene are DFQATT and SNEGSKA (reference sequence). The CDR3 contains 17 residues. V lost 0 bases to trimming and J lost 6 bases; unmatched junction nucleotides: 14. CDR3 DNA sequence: TGCAGTGCTAGAGACTCTAGCGGGAGTGGGTTCTGGGTCGAGCAGTACTTC. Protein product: CSARDSSGSGFWVEQYF.

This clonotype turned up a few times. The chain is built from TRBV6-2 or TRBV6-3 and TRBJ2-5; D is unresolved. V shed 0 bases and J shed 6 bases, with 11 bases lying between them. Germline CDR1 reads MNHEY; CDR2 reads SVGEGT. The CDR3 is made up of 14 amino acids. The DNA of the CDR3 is TGTGCCAGCAGTTACTCGACGCCTCTTCAGACCCAGTACTTC. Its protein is CASSYSTPLQTQYF.

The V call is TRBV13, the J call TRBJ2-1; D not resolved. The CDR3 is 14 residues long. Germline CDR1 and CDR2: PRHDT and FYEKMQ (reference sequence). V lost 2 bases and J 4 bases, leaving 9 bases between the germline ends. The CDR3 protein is CASSLSSGYNEQFF. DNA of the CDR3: TGTGCCAGCAGCTTAAGTTCCGGGTACAATGAGCAGTTCTTC.

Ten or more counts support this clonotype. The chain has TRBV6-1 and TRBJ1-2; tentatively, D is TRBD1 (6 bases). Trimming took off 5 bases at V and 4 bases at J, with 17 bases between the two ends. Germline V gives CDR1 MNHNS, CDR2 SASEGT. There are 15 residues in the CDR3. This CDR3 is CASSPTGRTTYGYTF. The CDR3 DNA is TGTGCCAGCAGTCCGACAGGACGTACAACCTATGGCTACACCTTC.

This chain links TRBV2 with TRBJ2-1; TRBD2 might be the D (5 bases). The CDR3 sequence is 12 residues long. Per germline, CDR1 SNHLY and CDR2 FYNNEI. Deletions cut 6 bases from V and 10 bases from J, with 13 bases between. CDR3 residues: CASSPGEWEQFF. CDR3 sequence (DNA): TGTGCCAGCAGCCCCGGGGAATGGGAGCAGTTCTTC.

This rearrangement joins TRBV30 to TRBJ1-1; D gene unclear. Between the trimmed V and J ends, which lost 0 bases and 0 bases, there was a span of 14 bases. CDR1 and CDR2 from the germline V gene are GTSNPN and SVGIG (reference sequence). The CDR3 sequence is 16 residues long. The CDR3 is CAWSVPASSMNTEAFF. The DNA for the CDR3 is TGTGCCTGGAGTGTACCTGCCAGTTCCATGAACACTGAAGCTTTCTTT.

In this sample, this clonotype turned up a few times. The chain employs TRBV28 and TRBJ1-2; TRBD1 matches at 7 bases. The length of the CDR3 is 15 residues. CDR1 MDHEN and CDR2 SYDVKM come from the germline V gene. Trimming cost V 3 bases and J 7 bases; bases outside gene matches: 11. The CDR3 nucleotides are TGTGCCAGCAGTTTTATAGACAGGGCGCCCGGTGGCTACACCTTC. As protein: CASSFIDRAPGGYTF.

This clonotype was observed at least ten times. The CDR3 DNA is TGCGCCAGCAGCCAAGTAGGGAGGACATTAGAGACCCAGTACTTC. It encodes CASSQVGRTLETQYF. The chain joins TRBV4-1 to TRBJ2-5; TRBD2 is a possible D gene (6 bases). The V gene lost 1 base and the J gene lost 4 bases, with 13 bases spanning the gap. The CDR3 totals 15 residues. Germline V gives CDR1 MGHRA, CDR2 YSYEKL.

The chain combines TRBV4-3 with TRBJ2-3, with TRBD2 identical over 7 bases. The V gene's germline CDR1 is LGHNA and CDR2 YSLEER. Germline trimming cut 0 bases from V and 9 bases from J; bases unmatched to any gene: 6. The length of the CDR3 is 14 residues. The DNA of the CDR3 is TGCGCCAGCAGCCAAGAGTCACTAGCGATCACGCAGTATTTT. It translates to CASSQESLAITQYF.

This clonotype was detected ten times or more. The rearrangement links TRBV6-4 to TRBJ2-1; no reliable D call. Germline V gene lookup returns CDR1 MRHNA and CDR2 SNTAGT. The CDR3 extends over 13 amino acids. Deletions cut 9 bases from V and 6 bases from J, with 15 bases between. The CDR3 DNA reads TGTGCCAGGAGCCCCCCGCCCTCCAATGAGCAGTTCTTC. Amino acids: CARSPPPSNEQFF.

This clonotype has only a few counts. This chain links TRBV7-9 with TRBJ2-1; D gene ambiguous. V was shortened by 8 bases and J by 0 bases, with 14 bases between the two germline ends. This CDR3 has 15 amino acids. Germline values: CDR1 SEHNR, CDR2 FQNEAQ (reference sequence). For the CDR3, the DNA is TGTGCCAGCCAGCTTAGCACAAGCTCCTACAATGAGCAGTTCTTC. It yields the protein CASQLSTSSYNEQFF. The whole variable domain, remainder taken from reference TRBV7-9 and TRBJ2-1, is DTGVSQNPRHKITKRGQNVTFRCDPISEHNRLYWYRQTLGQGPEFLTYFQNEAQLEKSRLLSDRFSAERPKGSFSTLEIQRTEQGDSAMYLCASQLSTSSYNEQFFGPGTRLTVL.

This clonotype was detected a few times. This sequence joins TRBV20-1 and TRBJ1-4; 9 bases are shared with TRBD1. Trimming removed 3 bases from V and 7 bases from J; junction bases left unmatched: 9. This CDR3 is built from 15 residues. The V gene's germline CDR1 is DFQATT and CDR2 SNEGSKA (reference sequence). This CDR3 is CSARGAGQGGEKLFF. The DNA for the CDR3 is TGCAGTGCTAGGGGCGCGGGACAGGGAGGTGAAAAACTGTTTTTT.

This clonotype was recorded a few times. CDR3 sequence (DNA): TGTGCCAGCAGCAAGACAGGGACCTACGAGCAGTACGTC. Its protein is CASSKTGTYEQYV. The V and J genes are TRBV6-5 and TRBJ2-7; 7 bases fit TRBD1. After removal of 6 bases from V and 2 bases from J, the junction contained 4 bases not matched to a gene. CDR1 and CDR2 from the germline V gene are MNHEY and SVGAGI. The CDR3 covers 13 residues.

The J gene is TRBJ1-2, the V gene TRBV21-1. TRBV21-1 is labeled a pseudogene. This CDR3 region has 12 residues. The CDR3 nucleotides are TGTGCCAGCCGTATGGACCGCGATGGCTACACCTTC. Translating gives CASRMDRDGYTF.

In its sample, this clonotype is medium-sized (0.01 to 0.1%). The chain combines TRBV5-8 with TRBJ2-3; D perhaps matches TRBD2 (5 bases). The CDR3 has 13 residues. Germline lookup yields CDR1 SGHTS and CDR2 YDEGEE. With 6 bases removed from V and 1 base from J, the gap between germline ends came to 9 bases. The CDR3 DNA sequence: TGTGCCAGCACCCGGGGAGGCACAGATACGCAGTATTTT. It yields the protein CASTRGGTDTQYF.

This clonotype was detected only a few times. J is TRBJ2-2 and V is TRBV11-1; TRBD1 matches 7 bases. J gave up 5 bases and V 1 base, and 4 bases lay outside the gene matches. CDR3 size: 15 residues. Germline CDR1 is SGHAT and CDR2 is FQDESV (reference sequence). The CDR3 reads CASSLDRGATGELFF. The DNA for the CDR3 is TGTGCCAGCAGCTTAGACAGGGGTGCGACCGGGGAGCTGTTTTTT. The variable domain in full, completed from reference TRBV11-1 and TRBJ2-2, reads EAEVAQSPRYKITEKSQAVAFWCDPISGHATLYWYRQILGQGPELLVQFQDESVVDDSQLPKDRFSAERLKGVDSTLKIQPAELGDSAMYLCASSLDRGATGELFFGEGSRLTVL.

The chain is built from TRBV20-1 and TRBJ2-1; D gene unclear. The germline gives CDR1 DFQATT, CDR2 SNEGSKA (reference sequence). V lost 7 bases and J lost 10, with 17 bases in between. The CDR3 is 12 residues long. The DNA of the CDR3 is TGCAGTGTCCAACAGACCGAACTCGAGCAGTTCTTC. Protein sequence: CSVQQTELEQFF.

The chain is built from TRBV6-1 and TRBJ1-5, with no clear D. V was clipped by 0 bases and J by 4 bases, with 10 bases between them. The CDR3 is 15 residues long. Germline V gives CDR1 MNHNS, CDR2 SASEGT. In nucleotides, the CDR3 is TGTGCCAGCAGTGAAGCAGGGAGGCCTAATCAGCCCCAGCATTTT. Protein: CASSEAGRPNQPQHF.

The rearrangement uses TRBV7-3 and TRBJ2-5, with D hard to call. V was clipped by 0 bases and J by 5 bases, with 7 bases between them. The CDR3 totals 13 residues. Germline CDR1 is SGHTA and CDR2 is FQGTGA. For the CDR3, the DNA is TGTGCCAGCAGCTTAACGCAGAGGGAGACCCAGTACTTC. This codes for CASSLTQRETQYF. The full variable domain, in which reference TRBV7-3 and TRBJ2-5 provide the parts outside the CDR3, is GAGVSQTPSNKVTEKGKYVELRCDPISGHTALYWYRQSLGQGPEFLIYFQGTGAADDSGLPNDRFFAVRPEGSVSTLKIQRTERGDSAVYLCASSLTQRETQYFGPGTRLLVL.

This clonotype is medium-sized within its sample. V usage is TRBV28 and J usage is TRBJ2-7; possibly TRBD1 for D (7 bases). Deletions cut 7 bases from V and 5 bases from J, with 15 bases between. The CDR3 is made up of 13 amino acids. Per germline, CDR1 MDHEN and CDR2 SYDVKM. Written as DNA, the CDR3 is TGTGCCAGCATTAGACAGGGAGGCCACGAGCAGTACTTC. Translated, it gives CASIRQGGHEQYF.

This CDR3 reads CATSRDPWREDQLRELFF. Written as DNA, the CDR3 is TGTGCCACCAGCAGAGATCCCTGGCGGGAGGATCAGTTAAGGGAGCTGTTTTTT. The gene calls are TRBV15 and TRBJ2-2; 8 bases match TRBD2. The CDR3 is made up of 18 amino acids. V shed 0 bases and J 9 bases; nucleotides not matched to a gene: 15. CDR1 is LNHNV and CDR2 is YYDKDF in the germline V gene (reference sequence). Supplemented by reference TRBV15 and TRBJ2-2, the full variable domain reads DAMVIQNPRYQVTQFGKPVTLSCSQTLNHNVMYWYQQKSSQAPKLLFHYYDKDFNNEADTPDNFQSRRPNTSFCFLDIRSPGLGDTAMYLCATSRDPWREDQLRELFFGEGSRLTVL.

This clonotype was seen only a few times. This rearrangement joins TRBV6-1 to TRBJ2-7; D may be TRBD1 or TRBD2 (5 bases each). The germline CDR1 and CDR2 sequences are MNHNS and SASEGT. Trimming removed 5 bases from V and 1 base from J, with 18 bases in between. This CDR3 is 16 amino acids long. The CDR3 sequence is CASSPPGAVLSYEQYF. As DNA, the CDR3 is TGTGCCAGCAGTCCTCCCGGGGCGGTCTTATCCTACGAGCAGTACTTC.

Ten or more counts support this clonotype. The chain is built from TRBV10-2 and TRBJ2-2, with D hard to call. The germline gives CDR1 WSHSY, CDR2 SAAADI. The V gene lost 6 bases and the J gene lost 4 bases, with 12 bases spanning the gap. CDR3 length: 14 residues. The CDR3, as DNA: TGCGCCAGCAGAGAATGGCGAGGCACCGGGGAGCTGTTTTTT. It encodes CASREWRGTGELFF.

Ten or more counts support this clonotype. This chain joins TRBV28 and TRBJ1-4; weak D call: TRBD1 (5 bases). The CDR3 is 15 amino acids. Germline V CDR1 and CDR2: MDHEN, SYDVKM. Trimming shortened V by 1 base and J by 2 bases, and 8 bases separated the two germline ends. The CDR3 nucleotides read TGTGCCAGCAGTTTATTGGGGACCACTAATGAAAAACTGTTTTTT. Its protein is CASSLLGTTNEKLFF.

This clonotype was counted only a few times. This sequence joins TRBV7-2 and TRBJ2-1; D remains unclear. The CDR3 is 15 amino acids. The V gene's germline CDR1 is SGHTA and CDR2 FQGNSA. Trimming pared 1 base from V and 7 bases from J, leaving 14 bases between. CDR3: CASSLVATRGNEQFF. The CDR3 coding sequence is TGTGCCAGCAGCTTAGTTGCGACCCGTGGGAATGAGCAGTTCTTC. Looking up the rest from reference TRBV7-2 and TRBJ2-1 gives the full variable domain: GAGVSQSPSNKVTEKGKDVELRCDPISGHTALYWYRQSLGQGLEFLIYFQGNSAPDKSGLPSDRFSAERTGGSVSTLTIQRTQQEDSAVYLCASSLVATRGNEQFFGPGTRLTVL.

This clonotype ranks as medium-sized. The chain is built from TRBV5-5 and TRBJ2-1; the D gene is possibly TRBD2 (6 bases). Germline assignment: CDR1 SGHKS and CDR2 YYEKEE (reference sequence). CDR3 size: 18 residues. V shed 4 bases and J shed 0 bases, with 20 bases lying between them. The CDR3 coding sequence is TGTGCCAGCAGCCCTCGTACTAGCATGGAGAGCTCCTACAATGAGCAGTTCTTC. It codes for CASSPRTSMESSYNEQFF. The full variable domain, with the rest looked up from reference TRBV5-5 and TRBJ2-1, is DAGVTQSPTHLIKTRGQQVTLRCSPISGHKSVSWYQQVLGQGPQFIFQYYEKEERGRGNFPDRFSARQFPNYSSELNVNALLLGDSALYLCASSPRTSMESSYNEQFFGPGTRLTVL.